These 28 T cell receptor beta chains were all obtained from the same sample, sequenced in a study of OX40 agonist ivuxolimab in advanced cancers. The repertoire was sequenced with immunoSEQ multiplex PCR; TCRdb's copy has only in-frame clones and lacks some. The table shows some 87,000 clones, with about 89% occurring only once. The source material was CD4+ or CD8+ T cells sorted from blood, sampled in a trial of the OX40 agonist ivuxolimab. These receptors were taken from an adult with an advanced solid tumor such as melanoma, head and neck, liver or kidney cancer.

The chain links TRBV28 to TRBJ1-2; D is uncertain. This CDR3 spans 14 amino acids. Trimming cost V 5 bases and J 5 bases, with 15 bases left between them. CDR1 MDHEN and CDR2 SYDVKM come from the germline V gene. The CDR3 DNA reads TGTGCCAGCAGTCAGCCGGAACGGATGTATGGCTACACCTTC. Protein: CASSQPERMYGYTF.

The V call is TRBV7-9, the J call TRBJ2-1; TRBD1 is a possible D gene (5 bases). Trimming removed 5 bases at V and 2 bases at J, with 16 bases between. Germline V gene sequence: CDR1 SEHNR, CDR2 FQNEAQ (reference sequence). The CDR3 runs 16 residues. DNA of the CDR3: TGTGCCAGCAGCGTACCCACAGGAGTGACCTACAATGAGCAGTTCTTC. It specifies CASSVPTGVTYNEQFF.

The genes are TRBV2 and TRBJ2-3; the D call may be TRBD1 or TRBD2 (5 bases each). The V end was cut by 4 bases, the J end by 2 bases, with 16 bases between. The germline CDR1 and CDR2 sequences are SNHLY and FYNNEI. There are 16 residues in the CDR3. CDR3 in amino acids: CASSGYRDPATDTQYF. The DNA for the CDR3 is TGTGCCAGCAGTGGCTACCGGGACCCGGCCACAGATACGCAGTATTTT.

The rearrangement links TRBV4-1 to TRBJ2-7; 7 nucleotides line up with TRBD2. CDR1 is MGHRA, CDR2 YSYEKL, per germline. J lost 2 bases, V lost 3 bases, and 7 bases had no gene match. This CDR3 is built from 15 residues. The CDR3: CASSQSGGSPYEQYF. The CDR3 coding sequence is TGCGCCAGCAGCCAGTCGGGAGGTAGCCCCTACGAGCAGTACTTC.

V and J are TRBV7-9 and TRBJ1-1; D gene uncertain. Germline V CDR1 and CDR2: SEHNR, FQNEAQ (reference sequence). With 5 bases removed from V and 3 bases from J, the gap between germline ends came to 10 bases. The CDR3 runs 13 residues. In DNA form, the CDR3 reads TGTGCCAGCAGCCCCTCAGGATACACTGAAGCTTTCTTT. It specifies CASSPSGYTEAFF.

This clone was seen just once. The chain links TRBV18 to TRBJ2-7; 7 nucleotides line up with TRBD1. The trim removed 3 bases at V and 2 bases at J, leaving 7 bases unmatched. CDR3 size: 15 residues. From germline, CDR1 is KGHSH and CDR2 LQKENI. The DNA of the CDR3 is TGTGCCAGCTCACCCCTGACAGGGTCCACCTACGAGCAGTACTTC. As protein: CASSPLTGSTYEQYF.

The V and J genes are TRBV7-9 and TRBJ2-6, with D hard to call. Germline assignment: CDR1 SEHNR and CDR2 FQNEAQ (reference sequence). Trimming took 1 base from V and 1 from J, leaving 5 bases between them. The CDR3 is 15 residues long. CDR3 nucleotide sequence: TGTGCCAGCAGCTTAGGATTTTCTGGGGCCAACGTCCTGACTTTC. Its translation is CASSLGFSGANVLTF.

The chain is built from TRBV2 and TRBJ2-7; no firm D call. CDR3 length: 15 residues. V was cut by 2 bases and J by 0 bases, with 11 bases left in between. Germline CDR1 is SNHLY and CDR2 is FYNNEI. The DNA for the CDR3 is TGTGCCAGCAGTGAAAGTGGCAGAAGCTCCTACGAGCAGTACTTC. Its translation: CASSESGRSSYEQYF.

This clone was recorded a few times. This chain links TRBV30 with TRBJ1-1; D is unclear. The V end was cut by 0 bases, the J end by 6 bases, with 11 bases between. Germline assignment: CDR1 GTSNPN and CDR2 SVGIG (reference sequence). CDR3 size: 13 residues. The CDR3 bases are TGTGCCTGGAGTGTATCTCTAGAGGCTGAAGCTTTCTTT. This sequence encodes CAWSVSLEAEAFF.

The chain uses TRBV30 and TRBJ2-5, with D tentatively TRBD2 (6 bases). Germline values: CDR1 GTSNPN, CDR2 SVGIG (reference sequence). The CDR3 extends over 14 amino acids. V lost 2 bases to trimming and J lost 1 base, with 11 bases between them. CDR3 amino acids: CAWSYGTSQETQYF. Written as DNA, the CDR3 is TGTGCCTGGAGTTACGGGACTTCCCAAGAGACCCAGTACTTC.

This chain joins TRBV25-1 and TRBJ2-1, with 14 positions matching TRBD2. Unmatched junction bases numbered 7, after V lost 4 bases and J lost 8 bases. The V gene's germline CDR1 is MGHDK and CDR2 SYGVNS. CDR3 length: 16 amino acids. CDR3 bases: TGTGCCAGCAGTGGGGGGACTAGCGGGAGTAAGGATGAGCAGTTCTTC. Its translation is CASSGGTSGSKDEQFF.

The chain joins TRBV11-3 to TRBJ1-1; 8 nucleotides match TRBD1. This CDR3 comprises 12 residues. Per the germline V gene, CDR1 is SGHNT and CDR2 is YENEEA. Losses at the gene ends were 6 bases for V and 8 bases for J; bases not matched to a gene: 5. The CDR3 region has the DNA TGTGCCAGCAGTTCCGGACAGGGAGAAGCTTTCTTT. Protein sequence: CASSSGQGEAFF.

The CDR3 is CASSPTSRETQYF. The CDR3 nucleotides read TGTGCCAGCAGTCCCACTTCAAGAGAGACCCAGTACTTC. V usage is TRBV7-2 and J usage is TRBJ2-5; D not certain. The CDR3 sequence is 13 residues long. Per the germline V gene, CDR1 is SGHTA and CDR2 is FQGNSA. The V and J ends lost 6 bases and 4 bases respectively, with 12 bases between them. Based on the CDR3 plus reference TRBV7-2 and TRBJ2-5, the full variable domain is GAGVSQSPSNKVTEKGKDVELRCDPISGHTALYWYRQSLGQGLEFLIYFQGNSAPDKSGLPSDRFSAERTGGSVSTLTIQRTQQEDSAVYLCASSPTSRETQYFGPGTRLLVL.

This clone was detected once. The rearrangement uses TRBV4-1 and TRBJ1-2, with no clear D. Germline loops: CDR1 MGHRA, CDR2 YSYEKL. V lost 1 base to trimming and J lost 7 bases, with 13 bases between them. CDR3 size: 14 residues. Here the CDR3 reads CASSQGRTVVGYTF. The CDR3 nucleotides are TGCGCCAGCAGCCAAGGGAGAACAGTAGTTGGCTACACCTTC.

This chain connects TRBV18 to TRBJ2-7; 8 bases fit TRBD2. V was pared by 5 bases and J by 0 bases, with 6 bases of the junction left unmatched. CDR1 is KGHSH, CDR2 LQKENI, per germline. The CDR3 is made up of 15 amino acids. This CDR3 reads CASSAGLAGSYEQYF. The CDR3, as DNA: TGTGCCAGCTCAGCCGGACTAGCAGGCTCCTACGAGCAGTACTTC.

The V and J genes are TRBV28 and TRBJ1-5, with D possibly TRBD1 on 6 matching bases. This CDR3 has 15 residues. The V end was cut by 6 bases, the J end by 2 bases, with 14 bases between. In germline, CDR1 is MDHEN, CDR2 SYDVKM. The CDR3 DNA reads TGTGCCAGCAGCGGGGGGCATCTGGGCAATCAGCCCCAGCATTTT. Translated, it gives CASSGGHLGNQPQHF.

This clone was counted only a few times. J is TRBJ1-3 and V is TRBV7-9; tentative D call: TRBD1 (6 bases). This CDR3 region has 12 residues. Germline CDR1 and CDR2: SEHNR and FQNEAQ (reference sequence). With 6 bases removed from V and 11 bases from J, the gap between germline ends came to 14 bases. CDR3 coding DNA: TGTGCCAGCAGTGTAACCCGACAGGCCATATATTTT. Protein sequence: CASSVTRQAIYF. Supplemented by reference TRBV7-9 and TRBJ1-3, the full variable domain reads DTGVSQNPRHKITKRGQNVTFRCDPISEHNRLYWYRQTLGQGPEFLTYFQNEAQLEKSRLLSDRFSAERPKGSFSTLEIQRTEQGDSAMYLCASSVTRQAIYFGEGSWLTVV.

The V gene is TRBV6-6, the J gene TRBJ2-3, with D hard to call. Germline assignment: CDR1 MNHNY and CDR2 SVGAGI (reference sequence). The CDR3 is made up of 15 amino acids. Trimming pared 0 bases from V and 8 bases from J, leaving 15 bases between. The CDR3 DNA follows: TGTGCCAGCAGTTACTCGATCGGTGTGGAAGGTACGCAGTATTTT. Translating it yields CASSYSIGVEGTQYF.

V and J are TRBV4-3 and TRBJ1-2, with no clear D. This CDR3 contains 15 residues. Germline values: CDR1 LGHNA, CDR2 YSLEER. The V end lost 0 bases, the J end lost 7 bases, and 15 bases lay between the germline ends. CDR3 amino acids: CASSQDVTTGRGYTF. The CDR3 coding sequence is TGCGCCAGCAGCCAAGATGTGACAACGGGTCGTGGCTACACCTTC.

CDR3 amino acids: CASSLDSIGAEEKLFF. As DNA, the CDR3 is TGTGCCAGCAGTTTAGATTCTATAGGGGCAGAGGAAAAACTGTTTTTT. The V gene is TRBV28, the J gene TRBJ1-4; D possibly corresponds to TRBD1 (5 bases). CDR3 length: 16 residues. The germline V gene has CDR1 MDHEN and CDR2 SYDVKM. Trimming removed 2 bases at V and 8 bases at J, with 18 bases between. The whole variable domain, remainder taken from reference TRBV28 and TRBJ1-4, is DVKVTQSSRYLVKRTGEKVFLECVQDMDHENMFWYRQDPGLGLRLIYFSYDVKMKEKGDIPEGYSVSREKKERFSLILESASTNQTSMYLCASSLDSIGAEEKLFFGSGTQLSVL.

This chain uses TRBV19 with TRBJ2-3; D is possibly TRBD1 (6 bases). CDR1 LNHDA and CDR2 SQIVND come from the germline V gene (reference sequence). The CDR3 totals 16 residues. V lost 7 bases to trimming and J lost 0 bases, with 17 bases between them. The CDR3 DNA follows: TGTGCCAGTATGGGGGCAAGCGTGCAGAGCACAGATACGCAGTATTTT. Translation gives CASMGASVQSTDTQYF.

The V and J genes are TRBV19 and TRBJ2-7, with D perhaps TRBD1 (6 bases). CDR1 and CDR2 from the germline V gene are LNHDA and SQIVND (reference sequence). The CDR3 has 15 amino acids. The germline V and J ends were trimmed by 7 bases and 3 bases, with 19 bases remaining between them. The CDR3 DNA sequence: TGTGCCAGTAATCCTGGGGCAACAGGGCACTACGAGCAGTACTTC. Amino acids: CASNPGATGHYEQYF.

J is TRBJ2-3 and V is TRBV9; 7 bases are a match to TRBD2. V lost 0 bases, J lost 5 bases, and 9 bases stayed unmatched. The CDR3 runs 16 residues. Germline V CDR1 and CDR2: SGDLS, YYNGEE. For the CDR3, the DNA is TGTGCCAGCAGCGTAGTAACAAGCGGGGCCGGAGATACGCAGTATTTT. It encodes CASSVVTSGAGDTQYF.

The CDR3 here is CASSPPGGNYEQYF. The CDR3, as DNA: TGTGCCAGCAGCCCCCCAGGGGGGAACTACGAGCAGTACTTC. This chain connects TRBV7-2 to TRBJ2-7, with a weak D call TRBD1 (7 bases). The CDR3 runs 14 residues. Germline V gene sequence: CDR1 SGHTA, CDR2 FQGNSA. The V gene lost 5 bases and the J gene lost 3 bases, with 14 bases spanning the gap. Together with reference TRBV7-2 and TRBJ2-7, the CDR3 gives the full variable domain: GAGVSQSPSNKVTEKGKDVELRCDPISGHTALYWYRQSLGQGLEFLIYFQGNSAPDKSGLPSDRFSAERTGGSVSTLTIQRTQQEDSAVYLCASSPPGGNYEQYFGPGTRLTVT.

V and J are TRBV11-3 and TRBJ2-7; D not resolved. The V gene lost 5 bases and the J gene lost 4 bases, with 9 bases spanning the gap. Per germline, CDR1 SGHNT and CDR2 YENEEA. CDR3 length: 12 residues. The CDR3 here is CASSLSPYEQYF. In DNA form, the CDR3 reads TGTGCCAGCAGCCTTTCCCCGTACGAGCAGTACTTC.

CDR3 sequence reads: CASSFRVGTGELFF. CDR3 nucleotide sequence: TGCGCCAGCAGCTTCAGGGTAGGGACCGGGGAGCTGTTTTTT. J is TRBJ2-2 and V is TRBV5-1, with D perhaps TRBD1 (5 bases). V lost 2 bases, J lost 5 bases, and 10 bases lay in between. Germline V gene sequence: CDR1 SGHRS, CDR2 YFSETQ. CDR3 length: 14 amino acids.

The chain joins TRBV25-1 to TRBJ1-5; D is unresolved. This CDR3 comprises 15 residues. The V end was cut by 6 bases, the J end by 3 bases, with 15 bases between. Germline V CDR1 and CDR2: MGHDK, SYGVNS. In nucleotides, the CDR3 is TGTGCCAGCAGCCCCCGCGGGCAGACCAATCAGCCCCAGCATTTT. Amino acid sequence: CASSPRGQTNQPQHF.

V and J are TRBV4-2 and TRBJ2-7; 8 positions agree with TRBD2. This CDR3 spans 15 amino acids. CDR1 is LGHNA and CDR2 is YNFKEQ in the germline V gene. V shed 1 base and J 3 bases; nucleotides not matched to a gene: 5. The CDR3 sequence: CASSQALAGYYEQYF. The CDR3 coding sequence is TGTGCCAGCAGCCAAGCCCTAGCGGGTTACTACGAGCAGTACTTC.